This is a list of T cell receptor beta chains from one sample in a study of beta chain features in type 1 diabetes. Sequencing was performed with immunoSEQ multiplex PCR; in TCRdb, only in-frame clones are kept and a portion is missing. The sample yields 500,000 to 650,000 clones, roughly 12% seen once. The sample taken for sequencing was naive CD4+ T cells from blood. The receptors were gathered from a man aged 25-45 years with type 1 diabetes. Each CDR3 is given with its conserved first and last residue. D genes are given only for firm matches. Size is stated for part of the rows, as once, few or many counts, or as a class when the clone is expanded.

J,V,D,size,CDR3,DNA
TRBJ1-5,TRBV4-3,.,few,CASSQDLNRSNQPQHF,TGCGCCAGCAGCCAAGACTTGAACAGGAGCAATCAGCCCCAGCATTTT
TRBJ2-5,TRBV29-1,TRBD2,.,CSSYGTSGGAFQETQYF,TGCAGCTCATATGGGACTAGCGGGGGAGCGTTCCAAGAGACCCAGTACTTC
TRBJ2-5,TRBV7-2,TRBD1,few,CASSPGTGGYQETQYF,TGTGCCAGCAGCCCCGGGACAGGGGGTTATCAAGAGACCCAGTACTTC
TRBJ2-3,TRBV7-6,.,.,CASSLARAGDTQYF,TGTGCCAGCAGCTTGGCGAGGGCCGGGGATACGCAGTATTTT
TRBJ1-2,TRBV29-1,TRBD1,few,CSVGDRLANYGYTF,TGCAGCGTTGGGGACAGGCTAGCTAACTATGGCTACACCTTC
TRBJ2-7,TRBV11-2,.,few,CASSSIFGQQAYEQYF,TGTGCCAGCAGCTCGATTTTCGGACAGCAGGCCTACGAGCAGTACTTC
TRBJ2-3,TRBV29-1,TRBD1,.,CSVPTGSDTQYF,TGCAGCGTGCCGACAGGGTCAGATACGCAGTATTTT
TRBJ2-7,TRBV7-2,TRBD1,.,CASSSQGQGDEQYF,TGTGCCAGCAGCTCACAGGGACAGGGGGACGAGCAGTACTTC
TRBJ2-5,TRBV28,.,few,CASSTPRGGETQYF,TGTGCCAGCAGTACTCCTCGAGGGGGAGAGACCCAGTACTTC
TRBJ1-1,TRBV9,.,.,CASRVRSSGGEAFF,TGTGCCAGCAGAGTGAGGTCCAGTGGGGGCGAAGCTTTCTTT
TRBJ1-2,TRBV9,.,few,CASSVGPGLEGYTF,TGTGCCAGCAGCGTAGGGCCAGGCCTCGAGGGCTACACCTTC
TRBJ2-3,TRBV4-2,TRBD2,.,CASSTPAGGIDTQYF,TGTGCCAGCAGCACACCAGCGGGGGGGATAGATACGCAGTATTTT
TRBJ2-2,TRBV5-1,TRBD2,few,CASSPGLAGGANTGELFF,TGCGCCAGCAGCCCAGGTCTAGCGGGGGGCGCGAACACCGGGGAGCTGTTTTTT
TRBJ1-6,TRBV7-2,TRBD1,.,CASSPKQGAPLHF,TGTGCCAGCAGCCCAAAACAGGGGGCACCCCTCCACTTT
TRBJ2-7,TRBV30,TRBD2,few,CAWSEGGFDPYEQYF,TGTGCCTGGAGCGAGGGAGGGTTTGACCCCTACGAGCAGTACTTC
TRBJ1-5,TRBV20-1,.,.,CSAREGQPQHF,TGCAGTGCTAGGGAGGGTCAGCCCCAGCATTTT
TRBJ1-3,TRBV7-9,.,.,CASSPRGLDTIYF,TGTGCCAGCAGCCCGCGGGGGCTGGACACCATATATTTT
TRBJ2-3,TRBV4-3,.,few,CASSQAHSGADNTDTQYF,TGCGCCAGCAGCCAAGCCCACTCGGGGGCCGACAACACAGATACGCAGTATTTT
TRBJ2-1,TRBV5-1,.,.,CASSLAGDGSNEQFF,TGCGCCAGCAGCTTGGCAGGGGATGGATCCAATGAGCAGTTCTTC
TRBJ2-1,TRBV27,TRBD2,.,CASSGGTEFHNEQFF,TGTGCCAGCAGCGGGGGGACTGAGTTCCACAATGAGCAGTTCTTC
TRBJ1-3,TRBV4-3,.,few,CASSQDRRISGNTIYF,TGCGCCAGCAGCCAAGACCGACGGATCTCTGGAAACACCATATATTTT
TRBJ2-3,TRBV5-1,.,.,CASSLNGGVITDTQYF,TGCGCCAGCAGCTTGAATGGTGGGGTAATCACAGATACGCAGTATTTT
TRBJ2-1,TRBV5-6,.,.,CASSSQEAPTYNEQFF,TGTGCCAGCAGCTCCCAGGAGGCTCCTACCTACAATGAGCAGTTCTTC
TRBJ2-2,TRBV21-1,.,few,CASSRVMHRVKNTGELFF,TGTGCCAGCAGCAGAGTCATGCACAGGGTGAAGAACACCGGGGAGCTGTTTTTT
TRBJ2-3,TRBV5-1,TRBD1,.,CASSFGQGTDTQYF,TGCGCCAGCAGCTTTGGACAGGGCACAGATACGCAGTATTTT
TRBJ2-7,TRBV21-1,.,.,CARPYEQYF,TGTGCCAGGCCCTACGAGCAGTACTTC
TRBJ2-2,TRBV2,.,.,CASRRDTNTGELFF,TGTGCCAGCAGAAGGGACACCAACACCGGGGAGCTGTTTTTT
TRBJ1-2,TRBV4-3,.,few,CASSQERGYGGYGYTF,TGCGCCAGCAGCCAAGAACGAGGGTACGGTGGCTATGGCTACACCTTC
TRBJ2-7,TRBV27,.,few,CASSFSGRNYEQYF,TGTGCCAGCAGTTTTAGTGGGAGAAACTACGAGCAGTACTTC
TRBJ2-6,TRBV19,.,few,CASMRGGSGANVLTF,TGTGCCAGTATGAGGGGGGGCTCTGGGGCCAACGTCCTGACTTTC
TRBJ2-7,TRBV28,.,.,CASWRGGSSYEQYF,TGTGCCAGCTGGCGAGGGGGGTCTTCATACGAGCAGTACTTC
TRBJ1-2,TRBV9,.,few,CASSVAPGANYGYTF,TGTGCCAGCAGCGTAGCCCCAGGGGCCAACTATGGCTACACCTTC
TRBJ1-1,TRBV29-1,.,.,CSVDGAQGIFTEAFF,TGCAGCGTTGATGGAGCGCAGGGGATCTTCACTGAAGCTTTCTTT
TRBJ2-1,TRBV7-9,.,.,CASSSQTTNEQFF,TGTGCCAGCAGCTCCCAAACCACTAATGAGCAGTTCTTC
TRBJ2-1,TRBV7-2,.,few,CASSLALGGASNEQFF,TGTGCCAGCAGCTTAGCGCTCGGCGGGGCCTCCAATGAGCAGTTCTTC
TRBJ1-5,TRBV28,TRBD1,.,CASSDPGQGYQPQHF,TGTGCCAGCAGTGACCCGGGACAGGGTTATCAGCCCCAGCATTTT
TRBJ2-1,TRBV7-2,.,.,CASISREPAGEQFF,TGTGCCAGTATCTCCCGGGAACCCGCTGGTGAGCAGTTCTTC
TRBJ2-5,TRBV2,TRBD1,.,CASSDWDRGSETQYF,TGTGCCAGCAGTGATTGGGACAGGGGTTCGGAGACCCAGTACTTC
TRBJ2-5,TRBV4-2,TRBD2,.,CASSQEVSGGSEETQYF,TGTGCCAGCAGCCAAGAGGTTAGCGGGGGGTCCGAAGAGACCCAGTACTTC
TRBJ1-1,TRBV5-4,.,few,CASSSEYVEAEAFF,TGTGCCAGCAGCTCCGAGTACGTGGAAGCTGAAGCTTTCTTT
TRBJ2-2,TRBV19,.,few,CASGETVNTGELFF,TGTGCCAGTGGGGAGACAGTGAACACCGGGGAGCTGTTTTTT
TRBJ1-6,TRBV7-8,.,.,CASSLEGRGNNSPLHF,TGTGCCAGCAGCTTAGAGGGGAGAGGGAATAATTCACCCCTCCACTTT
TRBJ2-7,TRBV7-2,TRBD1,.,CASSSGTGGFYEQYF,TGTGCCAGCAGCTCCGGGACAGGGGGCTTCTACGAGCAGTACTTC
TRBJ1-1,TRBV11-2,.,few,CASSLAGLTSNTEAFF,TGTGCCAGCAGCTTAGCCGGACTGACATCGAACACTGAAGCTTTCTTT
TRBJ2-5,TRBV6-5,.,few,CASSYTSLGETQYF,TGTGCCAGCAGTTACACAAGCCTGGGAGAGACCCAGTACTTC